These 24 T cell receptor beta chains share one sample of origin, sequenced in a study of blood T cell repertoires in COVID-19 (dated by TCRdb to the early 2020s). The library was made by the immunoSEQ multiplex PCR assay. The clones in this table, taken by TCRdb from immuneACCESS, are in-frame only. Not every clone is retained; where verified, under half of the shortfall comes from an unresolved V gene, and the cause of the rest is unknown. This sample comprises about 150,000 clones, approximately 80% of them detected only once. 9.8% of the sample belongs to the ten largest clones. Sequences were obtained from peripheral blood. The receptors were gathered from a woman between 50 and 59 years old with acute or convalescent COVID-19.

The table lists this clone with a count of one. The rearrangement links TRBV7-2 to TRBJ2-7, with D possibly being TRBD2 (5 bases). V shed 1 base and J shed 7 bases, with 14 bases lying between them. The CDR3 consists of 14 residues. Germline loops: CDR1 SGHTA, CDR2 FQGNSA. This chain's CDR3 is CASSLDRFSGEQYF. In nucleotides, the CDR3 is TGTGCCAGCAGCTTAGACAGATTTTCGGGGGAGCAGTACTTC.

This chain connects TRBV5-4 to TRBJ2-7; 12 bases are a match to TRBD2. The CDR3 is 16 amino acids. Germline lookup yields CDR1 SGHNT and CDR2 YYREEE (reference sequence). The V and J ends lost 3 bases and 0 bases, in that order; junction bases with no gene match: 4. Written as DNA, the CDR3 is TGTGCCAGCAGCTCCCGGACTAGCGGGGCCTCCTACGAGCAGTACTTC. Translated: CASSSRTSGASYEQYF.

This chain links TRBV9 with TRBJ1-1, with D perhaps TRBD1 (6 bases). There are 12 residues in the CDR3. Germline V gene data show CDR1 as SGDLS and CDR2 as YYNGEE. The V end lost 2 bases, the J end lost 11 bases, and 13 bases lay between the germline ends. CDR3 DNA sequence: TGTGCCAGCAGCGTCAGCAGGGGCCCCGCTTTCTTT. Translated: CASSVSRGPAFF.

The CDR3 bases are TGTGCCAGCAGCTTGGGGACTACCACAGATACGCAGTATTTT. It specifies CASSLGTTTDTQYF. The chain recombines TRBV5-4 with TRBJ2-3; TRBD2 might be the D (6 bases). Germline loops: CDR1 SGHNT, CDR2 YYREEE (reference sequence). The ends were cut back, 0 bases at V and 2 bases at J, with 7 bases in the middle. This CDR3 region has 14 residues.

The chain couples TRBV7-2 to TRBJ2-3, with 10 bases fitting TRBD2. In germline, CDR1 is SGHTA, CDR2 FQGNSA. Unmatched junction bases numbered 2, after V lost 5 bases and J lost 3 bases. The CDR3 sequence is 14 residues long. CDR3 nucleotide sequence: TGTGCCAGCAGCCCTAGCGGGGGTACAGATACGCAGTATTTT. This codes for CASSPSGGTDTQYF.

This chain uses TRBV11-2 with TRBJ2-7; perhaps TRBD1 as D (5 bases). V lost 6 bases, J lost 2 bases, and 20 bases lay in between. CDR3 size: 16 residues. Germline loops: CDR1 SGHAT, CDR2 FQNNGV. CDR3 in amino acids: CASRAIRASSTYEQYF. The CDR3 coding sequence is TGTGCCAGCAGGGCTATCAGGGCGTCTTCGACCTACGAGCAGTACTTC.

The rearrangement uses TRBV2 and TRBJ2-7; TRBD2 matches at 10 bases. Germline V gene data show CDR1 as SNHLY and CDR2 as FYNNEI. V was clipped by 8 bases and J by 7 bases; unmatched bases: 14. The CDR3 has 15 amino acids. This CDR3 reads CASGRVSGGAGEQYF. The CDR3 nucleotides read TGTGCCAGCGGGCGGGTGAGCGGGGGGGCCGGGGAGCAGTACTTC.

CDR3 region: CASSLGTYSHEQYF. Here the CDR3 DNA reads TGTGCCAGCAGCTTAGGGACATATTCCCACGAGCAGTACTTC. This sequence joins TRBV13 and TRBJ2-7; D unclear. The germline V gene has CDR1 PRHDT and CDR2 FYEKMQ (reference sequence). V shed 0 bases and J shed 5 bases, with 11 bases lying between them. CDR3 size: 14 residues.

The V and J genes are TRBV5-1 and TRBJ2-1, with D possibly TRBD1 on 6 matching bases. Germline V CDR1 and CDR2: SGHRS, YFSETQ. The V gene lost 4 bases and the J gene lost 6 bases, with 26 bases spanning the gap. The CDR3 is 18 amino acids. The CDR3 loop is CASSVLTGTGGSGNEQFF. CDR3 in DNA: TGCGCCAGCAGCGTACTCACAGGGACGGGTGGGTCTGGCAATGAGCAGTTCTTC.

This clone was seen just once. The rearrangement joins TRBV6-1 to TRBJ1-2; possibly TRBD1 for D (5 bases). CDR1 MNHNS and CDR2 SASEGT come from the germline V gene. The V end was cut by 0 bases, the J end by 6 bases, with 5 bases between. This CDR3 is 12 amino acids long. The CDR3 here is CASSEAGDGYTF. CDR3 nucleotides: TGTGCCAGCAGTGAAGCAGGGGATGGCTACACCTTC.

This clone was seen once. The V gene is TRBV6-6, the J gene TRBJ1-5; D might be TRBD1 (5 bases). The germline V gene encodes CDR1 MNHNY and CDR2 SVGAGI (reference sequence). The CDR3 has 15 residues. Trimming removed 2 bases at V and 2 bases at J, with 10 bases between. The CDR3 loop is CASSYERGGNQPQHF. CDR3 DNA sequence: TGTGCCAGCAGTTACGAGCGGGGGGGCAATCAGCCCCAGCATTTT.

The chain links TRBV5-4 to TRBJ1-2, with 8 nucleotides matching TRBD1. CDR3 length equals 15 residues. Unmatched junction bases numbered 5, after V lost 0 bases and J lost 4 bases. Germline CDR1 SGHNT, CDR2 YYREEE (reference sequence). As DNA, the CDR3 is TGTGCCAGCAGCTTGGGAGGACAGGGCAGCTATGGCTACACCTTC. It translates to CASSLGGQGSYGYTF.

The V and J genes are TRBV19 and TRBJ1-4; D gene ambiguous. The germline CDR1 and CDR2 sequences are LNHDA and SQIVND (reference sequence). The ends were cut back, 8 bases at V and 2 bases at J, with 9 bases in the middle. The CDR3 spans 13 residues. The CDR3 DNA sequence: TGTGCCAGTTCCCTACCTACTAATGAAAAACTGTTTTTT. Its translation: CASSLPTNEKLFF.

The chain is built from TRBV21-1 and TRBJ2-3; TRBD2 reflects the table's D call only, with no check against the DNA. TRBV21-1 is a pseudogene locus. The CDR3 totals 16 residues. This CDR3 is CASSKFGTSPTDTQYF. CDR3 DNA sequence: TGTGCCAGCAGCAAATTCGGCACTAGCCCCACAGATACGCAGTATTTT.

The V call is TRBV2, the J call TRBJ2-2, with D possibly matching TRBD2 (6 bases). Germline assignment: CDR1 SNHLY and CDR2 FYNNEI. Between the trimmed V and J ends, which lost 7 bases and 1 base, there was a span of 13 bases. This CDR3 contains 15 residues. CDR3 region: CASMANSGNTGELFF. The CDR3 DNA sequence: TGTGCCAGCATGGCTAATAGCGGGAACACCGGGGAGCTGTTTTTT.

The V gene is TRBV4-1, the J gene TRBJ2-7; unclear D gene. The germline V gene has CDR1 MGHRA and CDR2 YSYEKL. Trimming pared 2 bases from V and 5 bases from J, leaving 10 bases between. This CDR3 contains 13 residues. Written as DNA, the CDR3 is TGCGCCAGCAGCCAATACGCACGGGACGAGCAGTACTTC. This sequence encodes CASSQYARDEQYF.

This clone was counted a few times. In DNA form, the CDR3 reads TGTGCCAGCAGCGGACCTAACAGGGGGCCCTACGAGCAGTACTTC. Its translation is CASSGPNRGPYEQYF. The chain is built from TRBV9 and TRBJ2-7; 9 bases are a match to TRBD1. The CDR3 has 15 amino acids. V lost 3 bases and J lost 2; bases outside the gene matches: 6. Germline CDR1 is SGDLS and CDR2 is YYNGEE.

The rearrangement uses TRBV2 and TRBJ2-1, with D hard to call. The CDR3 length is 16 residues. V was shortened by 4 bases and J by 9 bases, with 22 bases between the two germline ends. Germline assignment: CDR1 SNHLY and CDR2 FYNNEI. The chain's CDR3 is CASSVILVVLTGEQFF. The CDR3 bases are TGTGCCAGCAGTGTAATTTTGGTAGTCCTGACGGGTGAGCAGTTCTTC.

The V call is TRBV6-1, the J call TRBJ1-5, with D hard to call. The CDR3 totals 19 residues. Germline values: CDR1 MNHNS, CDR2 SASEGT. V lost 0 bases, J lost 4 bases, and 22 bases lay in between. CDR3 nucleotides: TGTGCCAGCAGTGAAGCATTGGGGTTGACGAGGGTGGGGAATCAGCCCCAGCATTTT. The encoded protein is CASSEALGLTRVGNQPQHF.

The V gene is TRBV27, the J gene TRBJ2-1; TRBD2 is a possible D gene (6 bases). Germline loops: CDR1 MNHEY, CDR2 SMNVEV (reference sequence). This CDR3 region has 19 residues. V dropped 5 bases and J dropped 7 bases, with 30 bases sitting between them. The CDR3 reads CASSIQDFPGLHKGNEQFF. Written as DNA, the CDR3 is TGTGCCAGCAGTATCCAGGACTTCCCGGGACTCCATAAGGGGAATGAGCAGTTCTTC.

The V gene is TRBV5-6, the J gene TRBJ2-7; the D gene is possibly TRBD1 (6 bases). The CDR3 is 14 amino acids. The germline V gene encodes CDR1 SGHDT and CDR2 YYEEEE. Trimming removed 6 bases at V and 3 bases at J, with 16 bases between. As DNA, the CDR3 is TGTGCCAGCAACCTACGGACAGATTTCTACGAGCAGTACTTC. This translates into CASNLRTDFYEQYF.

The rearrangement uses TRBV7-3 and TRBJ1-1, with D perhaps TRBD1 (5 bases). The CDR3 contains 13 residues. The V gene lost 5 bases and the J gene lost 4 bases, with 11 bases spanning the gap. The germline V gene encodes CDR1 SGHTA and CDR2 FQGTGA. CDR3 sequence reads: CASSPGQGTEAFF. The CDR3 nucleotides are TGTGCCAGCAGCCCGGGTCAGGGCACTGAAGCTTTCTTT. The full variable domain, completed using reference TRBV7-3 and TRBJ1-1, is GAGVSQTPSNKVTEKGKYVELRCDPISGHTALYWYRQSLGQGPEFLIYFQGTGAADDSGLPNDRFFAVRPEGSVSTLKIQRTERGDSAVYLCASSPGQGTEAFFGQGTRLTVV.

The V and J genes are TRBV2 and TRBJ2-1, with a possible D match to TRBD2 (5 bases). This CDR3 has 12 residues. V was cut by 1 base and J by 9 bases, with 7 bases left in between. From germline, CDR1 is SNHLY and CDR2 FYNNEI. CDR3 amino acids: CASSEGRTEQFF. CDR3 DNA: TGTGCCAGCAGTGAAGGGAGGACTGAGCAGTTCTTC.

This clone was seen just once. The J gene is TRBJ1-1, the V gene TRBV7-3; 10 nucleotides line up with TRBD1. The germline CDR1 and CDR2 sequences are SGHTA and FQGTGA. The J segment lost 3 bases and the V segment lost 5 bases, leaving 3 bases of the junction unmatched. The CDR3 sequence is 14 residues long. The CDR3 spells CASSAGTGDTEAFF. The CDR3 DNA reads as TGTGCCAGCAGCGCCGGGACAGGGGACACTGAAGCTTTCTTT.